The T cell receptor beta chain under discussion was sequenced for a study of CD8 T cells in ankylosing spondylitis. Study outcomes and limitations: Roughly 8 highly homologous variants made up a TCR beta motif that seemed to typify ankylosing spondylitis blood.

Of note for this clonotype: The target antigen is unknown.

TCR beta libraries were made by quantitative 5'-RACE with molecular barcodes. TCRdb called the 5' RACE reads again in MiXCR, with one record for every CDR3 protein. The data contain about 540,000 distinct CDR3 sequences, 9.5% to 15% of them seen just once; the ten biggest clones take up over 6.5%. After removal of 3 bases from V and 4 bases from J, the junction contained 8 bases not matched to a gene. This CDR3 region has 15 residues. Germline V gene lookup returns CDR1 LNHDA and CDR2 SQIVND (reference sequence). Sequencing was done on a sample of blood, either unsorted or a sorted T cell fraction (not recorded which). This receptor was taken from a male donor with ankylosing spondylitis. The chain uses TRBV19 and TRBJ2-5; the match to TRBD1 covers 7 bases. Here the CDR3 reads CASSIRGRGGETQYF. In DNA, the CDR3 is TGTGCCAGTAGTATTAGGGGGCGCGGTGGAGAGACCCAGTACTTC. Filled out from reference TRBV19 and TRBJ2-5, the complete variable domain reads DGGITQSPKYLFRKEGQNVTLSCEQNLNHDAMYWYRQDPGQGLRLIYYSQIVNDFQKGDIAEGYSVSREKKESFPLTVTSAQKNPTAFYLCASSIRGRGGETQYFGPGTRLLVL.